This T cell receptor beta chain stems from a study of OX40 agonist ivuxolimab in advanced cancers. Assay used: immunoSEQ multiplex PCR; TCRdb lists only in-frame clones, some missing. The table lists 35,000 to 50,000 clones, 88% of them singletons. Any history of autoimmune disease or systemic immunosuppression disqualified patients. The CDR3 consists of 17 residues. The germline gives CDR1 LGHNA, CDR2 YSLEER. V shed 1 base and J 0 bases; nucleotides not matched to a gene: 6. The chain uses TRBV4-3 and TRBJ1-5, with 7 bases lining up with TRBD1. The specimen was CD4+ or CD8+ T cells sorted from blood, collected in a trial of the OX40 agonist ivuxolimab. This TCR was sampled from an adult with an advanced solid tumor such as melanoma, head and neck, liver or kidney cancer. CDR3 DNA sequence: TGCGCCAGCAGCCAAGGGGGACAGTTTATTAGCAATCAGCCCCAGCATTTT. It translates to CASSQGGQFISNQPQHF.